Below, 10 T cell receptor beta chains from the same sample are listed, as sequenced in a study of cytomegalovirus exposure and HLA in healthy donors. 13 Jbeta primers and 60 Vbeta primers were used for the PCR. The assay was immunoSEQ multiplex PCR, and TCRdb's table has in-frame clones only and misses some. The sample includes about 140,000 clones, 77% of them seen just once. Input material: PBMCs. These receptors originate from a woman between 40 and 55 years old in good health and CMV-seronegative.

The V and J genes are TRBV25-1 and TRBJ1-2; D remains unclear. The CDR3 loop spans 12 amino acids. Germline V CDR1 and CDR2: MGHDK, SYGVNS. Between the trimmed V and J ends, which lost 8 bases and 3 bases, there was a span of 10 bases. CDR3 amino acids: CASAPGDYGYTF. The CDR3 DNA reads as TGTGCCAGCGCCCCAGGTGACTATGGCTACACCTTC.

The rearrangement joins TRBV2 to TRBJ1-1; 8 bases are a match to TRBD1. Per germline, CDR1 SNHLY and CDR2 FYNNEI. V shed 7 bases, J shed 3 bases, and the junction held 16 bases outside the gene matches. CDR3 length: 17 residues. The CDR3 nucleotides are TGTGCCAGCACGAGGACCCTGGACAGGGTGGCGGACACTGAAGCTTTCTTT. Amino acid sequence: CASTRTLDRVADTEAFF.

CDR3 bases: TGTGCCAGCAGCCCCCCCCCGGGACAGGGGGCCGGTGGCTACACCTTC. This gives the protein CASSPPPGQGAGGYTF. The rearrangement uses TRBV7-9 and TRBJ1-2, with 12 positions matching TRBD1. With 5 bases clipped from V and 7 bases from J, the junction kept 11 bases outside the gene matches. The CDR3 sequence is 16 residues long. In germline, CDR1 is SEHNR, CDR2 FQNEAQ (reference sequence).

J is TRBJ1-2 and V is TRBV2; 9 bases are a match to TRBD1. The germline V gene encodes CDR1 SNHLY and CDR2 FYNNEI. The CDR3 length is 14 residues. J was trimmed by 5 bases and V by 5 bases; bases with no gene match: 6. The DNA of the CDR3 is TGTGCCAGCAGTCGAACAGGGGGCGCATATGGCTACACCTTC. Translating gives CASSRTGGAYGYTF.

This clone was observed a few times. The rearrangement uses TRBV11-2 and TRBJ2-7; 10 bases agree with TRBD2. From germline, CDR1 is SGHAT and CDR2 FQNNGV. Germline trimming cut 3 bases from V and 5 bases from J; bases unmatched to any gene: 4. The CDR3 is 14 amino acids. In nucleotides, the CDR3 is TGTGCCAGCAGCTTTGGACTAGCGGTTCACGAGCAGTACTTC. Amino acid sequence: CASSFGLAVHEQYF. Filled out from reference TRBV11-2 and TRBJ2-7, the complete variable domain reads EAGVAQSPRYKIIEKRQSVAFWCNPISGHATLYWYQQILGQGPKLLIQFQNNGVVDDSQLPKDRFSAERLKGVDSTLKIQPAKLEDSAVYLCASSFGLAVHEQYFGPGTRLTVT.

The chain recombines TRBV7-9 with TRBJ2-7; tentatively, D is TRBD2 (5 bases). V lost 1 base and J lost 2, with 15 bases in between. Germline V gene lookup returns CDR1 SEHNR and CDR2 FQNEAQ (reference sequence). The CDR3 length is 16 residues. The CDR3 bases are TGTGCCAGCAGCTTAGATTGGGGAGTTCCGACCTACGAGCAGTACTTC. Protein: CASSLDWGVPTYEQYF.

The V call is TRBV6-1, the J call TRBJ1-4, with 8 bases that match TRBD1. Losses at the gene ends were 2 bases for V and 0 bases for J; bases not matched to a gene: 5. CDR1 and CDR2 from the germline V gene are MNHNS and SASEGT. This CDR3 region has 17 residues. CDR3 loop: CASSEQGARSTNEKLFF. For the CDR3, the DNA is TGTGCCAGCAGTGAACAGGGGGCAAGGTCAACTAATGAAAAACTGTTTTTT.

This rearrangement joins TRBV18 to TRBJ2-1; D is unresolved. Trimming removed 3 bases at V and 6 bases at J, with 18 bases between. Germline CDR1 KGHSH, CDR2 LQKENI. The CDR3 sequence is 16 residues long. CDR3 sequence reads: CASSPPVKFIGNEQFF. The CDR3 nucleotides read TGTGCCAGCTCACCTCCCGTGAAGTTCATCGGCAATGAGCAGTTCTTC. Supplemented by reference TRBV18 and TRBJ2-1, the full variable domain reads NAGVMQNPRHLVRRRGQEARLRCSPMKGHSHVYWYRQLPEEGLKFMVYLQKENIIDESGMPKERFSAEFPKEGPSILRIQQVVRGDSAAYFCASSPPVKFIGNEQFFGPGTRLTVL.

The V and J genes are TRBV6-1 and TRBJ1-1, with 7 positions matching TRBD1. Germline CDR1 MNHNS, CDR2 SASEGT. The CDR3 is 13 residues long. V shed 3 bases, J shed 4 bases, and the junction held 2 bases outside the gene matches. The CDR3 DNA follows: TGTGCCAGCAGTGAGCACAGGGGCACTGAAGCTTTCTTT. Its translation is CASSEHRGTEAFF.

The rearrangement uses TRBV10-3 and TRBJ1-2; a possible D gene is TRBD1 (6 bases). The CDR3 has 14 amino acids. CDR1 is ENHRY, CDR2 SYGVKD, per germline. V was shortened by 7 bases and J by 6 bases, with 18 bases between the two germline ends. CDR3 bases: TGTGCCATCAACGGTGGGGGCCGGGGCCATGGCTACACCTTC. Protein sequence: CAINGGGRGHGYTF.